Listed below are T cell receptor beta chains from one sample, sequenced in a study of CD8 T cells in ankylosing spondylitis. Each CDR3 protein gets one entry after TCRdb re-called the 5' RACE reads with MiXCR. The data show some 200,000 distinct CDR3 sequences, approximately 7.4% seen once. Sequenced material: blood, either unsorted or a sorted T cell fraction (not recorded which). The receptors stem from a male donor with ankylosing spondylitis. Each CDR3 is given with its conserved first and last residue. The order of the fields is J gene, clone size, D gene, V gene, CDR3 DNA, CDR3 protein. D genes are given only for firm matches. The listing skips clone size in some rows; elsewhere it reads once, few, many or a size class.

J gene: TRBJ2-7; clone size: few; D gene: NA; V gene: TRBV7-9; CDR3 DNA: TGTGCCAGCAGCTTAGCGGGGGTCAACGAGCAGTACTTC; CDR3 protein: CASSLAGVNEQYF
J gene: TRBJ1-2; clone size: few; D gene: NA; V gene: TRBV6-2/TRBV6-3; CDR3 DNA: TGTGCCAGCAGTTACTCGAGCGGTTCTAACTATGGCTACACCTTC; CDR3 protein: CASSYSSGSNYGYTF
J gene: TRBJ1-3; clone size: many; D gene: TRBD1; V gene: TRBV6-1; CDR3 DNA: TGTGCCAGCGGAAACAGGGGGCGCGCCTCTGGAAACACCATATATTTT; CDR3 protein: CASGNRGRASGNTIYF
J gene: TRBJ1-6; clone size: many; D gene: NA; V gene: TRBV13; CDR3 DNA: TGTGCCAGCAGCCCGTACGAAAATTCACCCCTCCACTTT; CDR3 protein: CASSPYENSPLHF
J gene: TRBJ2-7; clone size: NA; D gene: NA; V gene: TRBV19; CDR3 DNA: TGTGCCAGTAGTTCCGCAGGGTTCGCCGAGCAGTACTTC; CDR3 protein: CASSSAGFAEQYF
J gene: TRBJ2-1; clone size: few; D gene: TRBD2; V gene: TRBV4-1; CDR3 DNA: TGCGCCAGCAGCCAAGCTGGACTAGCGGGGATAGGGTCCTACAATGAGCAGTTCTTC; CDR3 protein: CASSQAGLAGIGSYNEQFF
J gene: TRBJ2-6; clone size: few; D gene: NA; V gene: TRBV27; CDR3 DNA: TGTGCCAGCAGTTTAATTCCCCTCTCTGGGGCCAACGTCCTGACTTTC; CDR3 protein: CASSLIPLSGANVLTF
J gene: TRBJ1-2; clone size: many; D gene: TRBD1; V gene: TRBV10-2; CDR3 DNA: TGCGCCAGCAGTGCAAGAGGGGGCTACTCTGGCTACACCTTC; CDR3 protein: CASSARGGYSGYTF
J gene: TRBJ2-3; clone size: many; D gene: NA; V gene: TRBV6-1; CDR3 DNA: TGTGCCAGCACTGAACTAGGGCTTAGCACAGATACGCAGTATTTT; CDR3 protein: CASTELGLSTDTQYF
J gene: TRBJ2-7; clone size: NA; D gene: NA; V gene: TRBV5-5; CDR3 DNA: TGTGCCAGCAGCCCCGCTTTACTCTACGAGCAGTACTTC; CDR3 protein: CASSPALLYEQYF
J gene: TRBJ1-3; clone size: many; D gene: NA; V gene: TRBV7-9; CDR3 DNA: TGTGCCAGCAGCCCCCCAACTGAAAGCTCTGGAAACACCATATATTTT; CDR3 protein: CASSPPTESSGNTIYF
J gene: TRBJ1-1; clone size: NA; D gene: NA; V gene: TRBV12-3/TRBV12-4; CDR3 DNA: TGTGCCAGCAGTTTAATATCTACTGAAGCTTTCTTT; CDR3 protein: CASSLISTEAFF
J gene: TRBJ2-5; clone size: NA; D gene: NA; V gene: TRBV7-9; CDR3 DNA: TGTGCCAGCAGCCCTGGGGGGCCGGGGGAGACCCAGTACTTC; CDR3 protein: CASSPGGPGETQYF
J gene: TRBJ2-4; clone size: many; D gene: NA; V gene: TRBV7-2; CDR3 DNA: TGTGCCAGCAGCGAACAGGGCGTCCTAGCCAAAAACATTCAGTACTTC; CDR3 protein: CASSEQGVLAKNIQYF
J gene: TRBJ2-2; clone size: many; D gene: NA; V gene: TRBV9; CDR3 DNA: TGTGCCAGCAGCGTAGCGGGGGCCCTGTTTTTT; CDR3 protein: CASSVAGALFF
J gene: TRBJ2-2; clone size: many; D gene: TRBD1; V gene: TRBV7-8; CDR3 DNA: TGTGCCAGCAGCGCCCCCGGGACAGGGGATCTCACCGGGGAGCTGTTTTTT; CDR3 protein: CASSAPGTGDLTGELFF
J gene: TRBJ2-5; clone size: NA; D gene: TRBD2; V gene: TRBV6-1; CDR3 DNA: TGTGCCAGCAAGGGGACTAGCGGGAGAGAGACCCAGTACTTC; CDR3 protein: CASKGTSGRETQYF
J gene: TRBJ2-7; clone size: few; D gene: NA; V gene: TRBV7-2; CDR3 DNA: TGTGCCAGCAGCACTCAAAATATACCCGGGGCTGGGGAGCAGTACTTC; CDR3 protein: CASSTQNIPGAGEQYF